The sequence of this TCR beta chain was determined in a study of cytomegalovirus exposure and HLA in healthy donors. Overall study: Prior work identified 95 million to 120 million unique TCR beta sequences in some 200 million T cells. Study-level points and caveats: There were 150 to 200 TCR beta chains listed as cytomegalovirus-associated. Productive status was seen about 87% or about 30% of the time for most TCR beta V segments in an earlier analysis.

PCR was performed using 60 Vbeta and 13 Jbeta primers. Using immunoSEQ multiplex PCR, the repertoire was profiled, and TCRdb retains in-frame clones only, with some absent. The data include about 170,000 clones; the top ten clones carry 0.65% to 0.9%. Germline V gene lookup returns CDR1 PRHDT and CDR2 FYEKMQ (reference sequence). V was trimmed by 0 bases and J by 6 bases, leaving 11 bases between them. The CDR3 covers 14 residues. A word on this clone: The antigen is unknown.

The rearrangement uses TRBV13 and TRBJ1-1; possibly TRBD1 for D (5 bases). The specimen was PBMCs. The receptor was isolated from a woman younger than 30 in good health and CMV-seropositive. Here the CDR3 DNA reads TGTGCCAGCAGCTTAGGTGAAGCAGGGCCTGAAGCTTTCTTT. Protein product: CASSLGEAGPEAFF.